This T cell receptor (beta chain) is drawn from a study of cytomegalovirus exposure and HLA in healthy donors. On the study more broadly: Sequencing of 180 million or so T cells in an earlier analysis found more than 100 million unique TCR beta sequences.

With regard to this clone: Its specificity is unknown.

Broader study findings: Immune exposure was documented only through CMV serostatus.

PCR amplification relied on 60 Vbeta primers (plus 13 Jbeta primers). TCRdb's table, derived via immunoSEQ multiplex PCR, lists solely in-frame clones and lacks some. The sample holds roughly 110,000 clones, less than 80% seen once. V shed 0 bases, J shed 7 bases, and the junction held 0 bases outside the gene matches. Germline assignment: CDR1 SGHDN and CDR2 FVKESK. The CDR3 is 14 residues long. Sequenced material: PBMCs. This clonotype originated in a man aged 25-45 years in good health and CMV-seronegative. This rearrangement joins TRBV14 to TRBJ1-6, with 7 nucleotides matching TRBD1. The CDR3 region is CASSQDRGNSPLHF. The DNA for the CDR3 is TGTGCCAGCAGCCAAGACAGGGGGAATTCACCCCTCCACTTT.